This is a list of T cell receptor beta chains from one sample in a study of T cell repertoires in cytomegalovirus infection. A single record per CDR3 protein comes from TCRdb applying MiXCR to the reads. The table records 150,000 to 200,000 distinct CDR3 sequences, roughly a fifth of them present only once. The sample consisted of PBMCs. The receptors come from a human donor in good health (CMV status not recorded). Some clones in this sample may be carry-over from other donors' samples. CDR3s include the opening cysteine and the closing phenylalanine or tryptophan. D genes are given only for firm matches. Expanded clones get a size class; other rows say once, few or many, or leave the size out.

size: .
length: 14
V: TRBV12-3/TRBV12-4
D: .
J: TRBJ2-1
DNA: TGTGCCAGCTCCCAAGGCGGGACAGTTGCTGAGCAGTTCTTC
CDR3: CASSQGGTVAEQFF

size: many
length: 15
V: TRBV29-1
D: .
J: TRBJ2-1
DNA: TGCAGCGTTGAATCGGGGAGCCCCCGCTACAATGAGCAGTTCTTC
CDR3: CSVESGSPRYNEQFF

size: .
length: 14
V: TRBV4-1
D: .
J: TRBJ2-1
DNA: TGCGCCAGCAGCCTTATTAAGGGGGATAGTGAGCAGTTCTTC
CDR3: CASSLIKGDSEQFF

size: many
length: 13
V: TRBV7-2
D: TRBD1
J: TRBJ1-5
DNA: TGTGCCAGCAGCAACAGGGGCGGTCAGCCCCAGCATTTT
CDR3: CASSNRGGQPQHF

size: many
length: 16
V: TRBV2
D: .
J: TRBJ1-1
DNA: TGTGCCAGCAGCGAAGGGCTCGGCAGGTCGAACACTGAAGCTTTCTTT
CDR3: CASSEGLGRSNTEAFF

size: many
length: 13
V: TRBV12-3/TRBV12-4
D: .
J: TRBJ1-1
DNA: TGTGCCAGCAGTCTCCCTGACCGGACTGAAGCTTTCTTT
CDR3: CASSLPDRTEAFF

size: few
length: 15
V: TRBV5-4
D: TRBD2
J: TRBJ2-3
DNA: TGTGCCAGCAGTGGGAGCGGGAAGGTGACAGATACGCAGTATTTT
CDR3: CASSGSGKVTDTQYF

size: many
length: 15
V: TRBV11-1
D: TRBD1
J: TRBJ1-1
DNA: TGTGCCAGCACAGACTTAATAACAGGGGAGAGTGAAGCTTTCTTT
CDR3: CASTDLITGESEAFF

size: .
length: 14
V: TRBV12-3/TRBV12-4
D: .
J: TRBJ2-1
DNA: TGTGCCAGCAGTTCCCCGGACGGCTACAATGAGCAGTTCTTC
CDR3: CASSSPDGYNEQFF

size: few
length: 14
V: TRBV24-1
D: TRBD1
J: TRBJ2-1
DNA: TGTGCCACCAGTGGACAGGGTGGGGACAATGAGCAGTTCTTC
CDR3: CATSGQGGDNEQFF